This T cell receptor (beta chain) originates from a study of blood T cell repertoires in COVID-19. Study as a whole: The United States, Italy and Spain provided the acute and convalescent COVID-19 samples. T cells, B-cell-depleted T cells, or PBMCs supplied cDNA or gDNA.

Seattle patients were enrolled while actively infected and followed longitudinally. The germline V gene encodes CDR1 SGHKS and CDR2 YYEKEE (reference sequence). This CDR3 has 14 amino acids. The ends were cut back, 0 bases at V and 7 bases at J, with 8 bases in the middle. Data came from immunoSEQ multiplex PCR; TCRdb stores just in-frame clones and leaves some out. Among 250,000 to 350,000 clones listed, approximately 86% were seen once. The TCR comes from a human donor with COVID-19, enrolled during active disease. The donor label of this sample is uncertain. Sequenced sample: peripheral blood. The chain couples TRBV5-5 to TRBJ1-6, with unresolved D. For the CDR3, the DNA is TGTGCCAGCAGCTTGGTAACAGTGAATTCACCCCTCCACTTT. Translated, it gives CASSLVTVNSPLHF. Variable domain in full (rest from reference TRBV5-5 and TRBJ1-6): DAGVTQSPTHLIKTRGQQVTLRCSPISGHKSVSWYQQVLGQGPQFIFQYYEKEERGRGNFPDRFSARQFPNYSSELNVNALLLGDSALYLCASSLVTVNSPLHFGNGTRLTVT.